The clone carrying this T cell receptor (beta chain) was seen a few times. Antigen: not known. The data were taken from a study of blood T cells in healthy people across ages. The study's findings and limits: Not knowing donor CMV status may have confounded expanded clonotype changes. Researchers judged that diversity estimates from one million T cells fell short of true values.

Using a J-beta primer mix together with a sample-barcoded 5' primer, a second PCR was run for roughly 7 to 11 cycles. A 12-random-nucleotide template-switch adaptor tagged each cDNA molecule. TCRdb re-analysed the 5' RACE reads in MiXCR, keeping a single row per CDR3 protein. The sample holds hundreds of thousands of distinct CDR3 sequences, more than 20% seen once. Donation came from healthy Caucasian individuals in Russia who were aged 6 to 90. The germline CDR1 and CDR2 sequences are SGHTA and FQGTGA. V was shortened by 3 bases and J by 2 bases, with 6 bases between the two germline ends. This CDR3 contains 13 residues.

This receptor was identified in a man aged 65 to 85 in good health. V is TRBV7-3 and J is TRBJ2-3, with D uncertain. Sequencing was carried out using blood. The CDR3 here is CASSLRPTDTQYF. The CDR3 DNA reads TGTGCCAGCAGCTTGCGGCCCACAGATACGCAGTATTTT.